This T cell receptor beta chain was captured in a study of cytomegalovirus exposure and HLA in healthy donors. The table came from immunoSEQ multiplex PCR; TCRdb's copy has only in-frame clones and leaves some out. The data contain 100,000 to 120,000 clones, more than 75% of them singletons. This TCR was sampled from a woman under 40 in good health and CMV-seropositive. The specimen sequenced was PBMCs.

The DNA for the CDR3 is TGCGCCAGCAGCCAAGCCCACCTAGCGGGCTTAAGCTCCTACGAGCAGTACTTC. It is translated as CASSQAHLAGLSSYEQYF. This chain uses TRBV4-1 with TRBJ2-7; 8 bases line up with TRBD2. V shed 1 base, J shed 0 bases, and the junction held 11 bases outside the gene matches. CDR1 is MGHRA, CDR2 YSYEKL, per germline. This CDR3 is built from 18 residues.